This T cell receptor beta chain was obtained from a study of CD8 T cells in Susac syndrome. Germline CDR1 SGHTA, CDR2 FQGNSA. Deletions cut 7 bases from V and 2 bases from J, with 12 bases between. CDR3 length: 13 residues. Both CD4+ and CD8+ T cells were negatively isolated, and TEMRA cells underwent FACS enrichment. Reverse transcription of roughly 0.5 to 1 ug RNA was performed with random hexamers. Amplification of TCR beta CDR3 by immunoSEQ multiplex PCR spanned 54 Vbeta and 13 Jbeta. TCRdb ran MiXCR on the immunoSEQ multiplex PCR reads and lists one entry per CDR3 protein. Of about 130,000 distinct CDR3 sequences listed, 90% to 95% are singletons.

The material sequenced was CD4+ T cells from PBMCs. This sequence joins TRBV7-2 and TRBJ2-7; the D is unclear. The receptor was derived from a human donor in good health. The CDR3 sequence is CASTPWTTYEQYF. Written as DNA, the CDR3 is TGTGCCAGCACTCCTTGGACCACCTACGAGCAGTACTTC.